Shown below are 26 T cell receptor beta chains from a single sample sequenced in a study of spatial heterogeneity in lung cancer. Study conclusions and caveats: Intratumoral expanded alpha and beta TCR counts were found to track tumor mutation counts.

Described time point: sample taken at primary tumor resection. TCRdb used MiXCR to reprocess the 5' RACE reads, holding one entry per CDR3 protein. This repertoire shows over a thousand distinct CDR3 sequences, 25% to 30% found once; its top ten account for about 12%. These TCRs are of unknown antigen specificity. Source: lung tumor tissue, taken at surgery. These receptor sequences come from a male donor with early-stage non-small cell lung cancer.

This clonotype is labeled as large (0.1 to 1%). This beta chain represents an off-target read in a library built for alpha chains; its size is of limited meaning. This chain links TRBV19 with TRBJ2-7, with a possible D match to TRBD2 (5 bases). The V and J ends lost 6 bases and 2 bases respectively, with 8 bases between them. There are 12 residues in the CDR3. The germline V gene encodes CDR1 LNHDA and CDR2 SQIVND (reference sequence). The CDR3 DNA follows: TGTGCCAGTAGAGGAGGAACCTACGAGCAGTACTTC. Translating it yields CASRGGTYEQYF. Using reference TRBV19 and TRBJ2-7 for the parts outside the CDR3, the full variable domain is DGGITQSPKYLFRKEGQNVTLSCEQNLNHDAMYWYRQDPGQGLRLIYYSQIVNDFQKGDIAEGYSVSREKKESFPLTVTSAQKNPTAFYLCASRGGTYEQYFGPGTRLTVT.

The sample holds a few counts of this clonotype. The library was built for alpha chains, so this beta chain is an off-target read and its size means little. The genes are TRBV2 and TRBJ2-7; a possible D gene is TRBD1 (6 bases). The CDR3 runs 12 residues. V was cut by 2 bases and J by 5 bases, with 7 bases left in between. Germline lookup yields CDR1 SNHLY and CDR2 FYNNEI. The CDR3 region has the DNA TGTGCCAGCAGTGAAACAGGGCACGAGCAGTACTTC. Its protein product is CASSETGHEQYF.

With regard to this clonotype: Being off target in a library aimed at alpha chains, this beta chain has a size of little meaning. V gene TRBV5-1 combines with J gene TRBJ2-7; a possible D gene is TRBD1 (6 bases). Trimming took 4 bases from V and 2 from J, leaving 13 bases between them. Looked up from germline, CDR1 is SGHRS and CDR2 is YFSETQ. This CDR3 contains 14 residues. The CDR3 nucleotides are TGCGCCAGCAGCCTGCCCGGGACAACCTACGAGCAGTACTTC. Protein sequence: CASSLPGTTYEQYF.

In regard to this clonotype: The junction departs from the called germline gene at one end, perhaps through a read error. With the library built for alpha chains, this beta chain is off target and its frequency is not meaningful. The chain joins TRBV2 to TRBJ2-3; 9 positions match TRBD1. CDR1 and CDR2 from the germline V gene are SNHLY and FYNNEI. The CDR3 contains 13 residues. CDR3 sequence (DNA): TGTGCCAGCAGTGTCCTTTCCGGGACAGGGATCCCTTTT. Amino acids: CASSVLSGTGIPF.

This clonotype turned up a few times. This beta chain is an unintended read in a library built for alpha chains; its size means little. The V and J genes are TRBV14 and TRBJ2-3; TRBD1 matches at 10 bases. Germline V gene lookup returns CDR1 SGHDN and CDR2 FVKESK. The CDR3 contains 16 residues. The trim removed 5 bases at V and 0 bases at J, leaving 5 bases unmatched. DNA for the CDR3: TGTGCCAGCAGCAGGGACAGGGGATCTAGCACAGATACGCAGTATTTT. Its translation: CASSRDRGSSTDTQYF.

This clonotype qualifies as large (0.1 to 1%). With the library built for alpha chains, this beta chain is off target and its frequency is not meaningful. The V call is TRBV7-2, the J call TRBJ2-1, with D possibly being TRBD1 (8 bases). This CDR3 has 18 amino acids. Trimming removed 6 bases from V and 9 bases from J, with 30 bases in between. Germline assignment: CDR1 SGHTA and CDR2 FQGNSA. Written as DNA, the CDR3 is TGTGCCAGCAGACGCACCCGGGGGGCGGGACAGGCAGCTCGTGAGCAGTTCTTC. Translation gives CASRRTRGAGQAAREQFF.

This clonotype has just a few counts. With the library built for alpha chains, this beta chain is off target and its frequency is not meaningful. The rearrangement joins TRBV6-1 to TRBJ2-2; TRBD2 matches 9 bases. V shed 2 bases, J shed 5 bases, and the junction held 15 bases outside the gene matches. The CDR3 extends over 19 amino acids. The germline CDR1 and CDR2 sequences are MNHNS and SASEGT. This chain's CDR3 is CASSESVAGGLSVTGELFF. As DNA, the CDR3 is TGTGCCAGCAGTGAATCTGTTGCGGGAGGGCTGTCCGTGACCGGGGAGCTGTTTTTT.

This clonotype was seen only a few times. This beta chain turned up in a library designed for alpha chains; as an off-target read, its abundance says little. The chain uses TRBV28 and TRBJ2-3, with TRBD2 identical over 13 bases. The CDR3 is 18 amino acids. J lost 0 bases, V lost 0 bases, and 3 bases had no gene match. In germline, CDR1 is MDHEN, CDR2 SYDVKM. The CDR3 loop reads CASSLWGTSGASTDTQYF. In nucleotides, the CDR3 is TGTGCCAGCAGTTTATGGGGGACTAGCGGGGCTAGCACAGATACGCAGTATTTT.

As concerns this clonotype: Found in a library prepared for alpha chains, this beta chain is an off-target read, and its abundance has little meaning. This sequence joins TRBV7-2 and TRBJ2-7, with D hard to call. Trimming removed 5 bases at V and 5 bases at J, with 16 bases between. CDR3 length: 14 amino acids. Germline CDR1 reads SGHTA; CDR2 reads FQGNSA. CDR3 loop: CASSPPLTFHEQYF. In nucleotides, the CDR3 is TGTGCCAGCAGCCCCCCCCTGACATTTCACGAGCAGTACTTC.

Only a few counts were recorded for this clonotype. As an off-target read in a library built for alpha chains, this beta chain has a frequency of little significance. The gene calls are TRBV20-1 and TRBJ2-7; D unclear. Trimming pared 6 bases from V and 2 bases from J, leaving 11 bases between. CDR1 DFQATT and CDR2 SNEGSKA come from the germline V gene (reference sequence). The CDR3 sequence is 12 residues long. CDR3 DNA: TGCAGTGCCGGAACCCCTCCCTACGAGCAGTACTTC. Translation gives CSAGTPPYEQYF.

Points on this clonotype: The library was designed around alpha chains, so this beta chain is a stray read whose abundance carries little weight. The chain joins TRBV30 to TRBJ2-7; 8 bases line up with TRBD2. CDR1 is GTSNPN, CDR2 SVGIG, per germline (reference sequence). The CDR3 runs 13 residues. The ends lost 4 bases at V and 5 bases at J; junction bases unmatched: 7. CDR3 region: CAWMSAGGHEQYF. The DNA for the CDR3 is TGTGCCTGGATGTCGGCGGGAGGCCACGAGCAGTACTTC.

Details on this clonotype: Within a library made for alpha chains, this beta chain is off target, and its count is uninformative. The V gene is TRBV28, the J gene TRBJ2-5; D gene uncertain. The CDR3 has 13 residues. The V gene's germline CDR1 is MDHEN and CDR2 SYDVKM. The V and J ends lost 6 bases and 1 base respectively, with 9 bases between them. The CDR3 nucleotides are TGTGCCAGCAGCGGGCCTGCCCAAGAGACCCAGTACTTC. It yields the protein CASSGPAQETQYF.

Within the sample, this clonotype is large (0.1 to 1%). This beta chain appears as a stray read in a library generated for alpha chains; its size is not informative. The rearrangement uses TRBV2 and TRBJ2-1; 9 nucleotides line up with TRBD2. Germline values: CDR1 SNHLY, CDR2 FYNNEI. The ends lost 6 bases at V and 8 bases at J; junction bases unmatched: 14. The CDR3 has 16 amino acids. The CDR3 sequence is CASSFLLAGDRYEQFF. The DNA for the CDR3 is TGTGCCAGCAGCTTCCTTTTAGCGGGAGACAGGTATGAGCAGTTCTTC.

On this clonotype itself: One end of the junction varies from germline; a read error may be responsible. This beta chain represents an off-target read in a library built for alpha chains; its size is of limited meaning. The rearrangement links TRBV7-9 to TRBJ2-1, with TRBD2 matching over 11 bases. Germline V gene sequence: CDR1 SEHNR, CDR2 FQNEAQ (reference sequence). The CDR3 runs 17 residues. CDR3 sequence (DNA): TGTGCCAGCAGCTCACAATTGACTAGCGGGGCATACAATGAGCAGATCTTC. This sequence encodes CASSSQLTSGAYNEQIF.

About this clonotype: As an off-target read in a library built for alpha chains, this beta chain has a frequency of little significance. This rearrangement joins TRBV6-2 or TRBV6-3 to TRBJ2-2, with D uncertain. With 6 bases removed from V and 1 base from J, the gap between germline ends came to 6 bases. CDR1 is MNHEY and CDR2 is SVGEGT in the germline V gene. The CDR3 extends over 13 amino acids. CDR3 sequence (DNA): TGTGCCAGCAGCCCAAGGAACACCGGGGAGCTGTTTTTT. Protein sequence: CASSPRNTGELFF.

With regard to this clonotype: Because the library targeted alpha chains, this beta chain is an off-target read whose size means little. The V gene is TRBV7-7, the J gene TRBJ2-5; tentatively, D is TRBD2 (5 bases). CDR1 is SSHAT, CDR2 FNYEAQ, per germline (reference sequence). V was shortened by 1 base and J by 4 bases, with 10 bases between the two germline ends. The CDR3 has 14 residues. DNA of the CDR3: TGTGCCAGCAGCTTAGGGGAGTGGGGAGAGACCCAGTACTTC. It specifies CASSLGEWGETQYF. The complete variable domain, with remaining parts taken from reference TRBV7-7 and TRBJ2-5, reads GAGVSQSPRYKVTKRGQDVTLRCDPISSHATLYWYQQALGQGPEFLTYFNYEAQPDKSGLPSDRFSAERPEGSISTLTIQRTEQRDSAMYRCASSLGEWGETQYFGPGTRLLVL.

For this clonotype: This beta chain was picked up by a library intended for alpha chains and is off target, so its count carries little meaning. This chain joins TRBV20-1 and TRBJ2-3; maybe TRBD2 (5 bases). Trimming removed 6 bases at V and 6 bases at J, with 13 bases between. Germline CDR1 DFQATT, CDR2 SNEGSKA (reference sequence). CDR3 length: 12 amino acids. CDR3 coding DNA: TGCAGTGCCCGGGATACGGCCGATACGCAGTATTTT. It encodes CSARDTADTQYF.

Worth noting for this clonotype: This beta chain was picked up by a library intended for alpha chains and is off target, so its count carries little meaning. The J gene is TRBJ2-1, the V gene TRBV29-1, with 9 bases that match TRBD2. Germline trimming cut 1 base from V and 10 bases from J; bases unmatched to any gene: 5. This CDR3 region has 13 residues. CDR1 and CDR2 (germline): SQVTM, ANQGSEA. The DNA of the CDR3 is TGCAGCGTTGAAGGCGGGAGGGCCGGAGAGCAGTTCTTC. Amino acid sequence: CSVEGGRAGEQFF.

This clonotype was seen a few times. A library made for alpha chains picked up this beta chain off target, so its size means little. The rearrangement links TRBV29-1 to TRBJ2-1; D tentatively reads TRBD1 or TRBD2 (5 bases each). The CDR3 has 11 amino acids. Trimming left V 7 bases short and J 9 bases short, with 13 bases between. Looked up from germline, CDR1 is SQVTM and CDR2 is ANQGSEA. The CDR3 DNA reads as TGCAGCGGGGGCCGCGGGCGTGAGCAGTTCTTC. The encoded protein is CSGGRGREQFF.

This clonotype is termed large. Since the library was made to target alpha chains, this beta chain is a stray read and its abundance is not meaningful. This chain connects TRBV6-5 to TRBJ2-3; the match to TRBD1 covers 9 bases. CDR3 length: 14 residues. V dropped 5 bases and J dropped 1; count of bases not matched to a gene: 1. Germline CDR1 MNHEY, CDR2 SVGAGI. CDR3 sequence (DNA): TGTGCCAGCAGTAGACAGGGGGGCACAGATACGCAGTATTTT. Its translation: CASSRQGGTDTQYF.

In regard to this clonotype: Since it is a stray read in a library aimed at alpha chains, this beta chain has a size that is not meaningful. The gene calls are TRBV7-2 and TRBJ2-7, with D unclear. Germline V gene lookup returns CDR1 SGHTA and CDR2 FQGNSA. V shed 5 bases and J shed 9 bases, with 11 bases lying between them. There are 11 residues in the CDR3. In DNA, the CDR3 is TGTGCCAGCAGCCCAGACACGGTGCAGTACTTC. Translated, it gives CASSPDTVQYF.

This clonotype was picked up one time. In a library made to pick up alpha chains, this beta chain is a stray read with a size that means little. This chain uses TRBV7-9 with TRBJ1-3, with D perhaps TRBD1 (6 bases). The CDR3 spans 16 residues. Germline lookup yields CDR1 SEHNR and CDR2 FQNEAQ (reference sequence). The ends were cut back, 1 base at V and 0 bases at J, with 10 bases in the middle. The DNA for the CDR3 is TGTGCCAGCAGCTTAGAAAGGGGGAACTCTGGAAACACCATATATTTT. Protein product: CASSLERGNSGNTIYF.

Details on this clonotype: Because this beta chain is a stray read in a library intended to capture alpha chains, its abundance should not be given much weight. The V call is TRBV27, the J call TRBJ2-7; 8 bases match TRBD1. This CDR3 region has 13 residues. CDR1 and CDR2 from the germline V gene are MNHEY and SMNVEV (reference sequence). The J segment lost 1 base and the V segment lost 6 bases, leaving 2 bases of the junction unmatched. CDR3 DNA sequence: TGTGCCAGCAGACGACAGGGGTCCTACGAGCAGTACTTC. Translating gives CASRRQGSYEQYF.

This clonotype has a handful of counts. This beta chain turned up in a library designed for alpha chains; as an off-target read, its abundance says little. This sequence joins TRBV28 and TRBJ2-2; no reliable D call. This CDR3 comprises 12 residues. The V end was cut by 3 bases, the J end by 5 bases, with 4 bases between. The germline CDR1 and CDR2 sequences are MDHEN and SYDVKM. CDR3 loop: CASSFGTGELFF. The CDR3 DNA reads TGTGCCAGCAGTTTCGGTACCGGGGAGCTGTTTTTT. Full variable domain (rest looked up from reference TRBV28 and TRBJ2-2): DVKVTQSSRYLVKRTGEKVFLECVQDMDHENMFWYRQDPGLGLRLIYFSYDVKMKEKGDIPEGYSVSREKKERFSLILESASTNQTSMYLCASSFGTGELFFGEGSRLTVL.

To note about this clonotype: With the library built for alpha chains, this beta chain is off target and its frequency is not meaningful. The rearrangement joins TRBV11-1 to TRBJ2-3; D ambiguous. V dropped 8 bases and J dropped 6 bases, with 15 bases sitting between them. The CDR3 covers 13 residues. Germline values: CDR1 SGHAT, CDR2 FQDESV (reference sequence). The CDR3 nucleotides are TGTGCCAGCCTCTCCCCCAACCAGGATACGCAGTATTTT. Its protein product is CASLSPNQDTQYF.

In the case of this clonotype: This beta chain appears as a stray read in a library generated for alpha chains; its size is not informative. J is TRBJ2-4 and V is TRBV7-9, with D perhaps given as TRBD1 or TRBD2 (5 bases each). V lost 4 bases and J 7 bases, leaving 14 bases between the germline ends. This CDR3 region has 14 residues. The germline V gene encodes CDR1 SEHNR and CDR2 FQNEAQ (reference sequence). In nucleotides, the CDR3 is TGTGCCAGCAGCTCCGGGGCGCTAAGCAACATTCAGTACTTC. It specifies CASSSGALSNIQYF.